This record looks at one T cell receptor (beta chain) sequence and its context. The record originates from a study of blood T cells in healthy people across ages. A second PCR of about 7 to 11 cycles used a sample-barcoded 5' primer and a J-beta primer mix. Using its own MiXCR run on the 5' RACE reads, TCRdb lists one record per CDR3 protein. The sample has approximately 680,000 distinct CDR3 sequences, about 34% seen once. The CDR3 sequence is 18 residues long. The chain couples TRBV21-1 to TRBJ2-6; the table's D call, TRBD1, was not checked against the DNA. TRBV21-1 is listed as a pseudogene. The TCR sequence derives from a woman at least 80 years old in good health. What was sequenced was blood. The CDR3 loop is CASRPGGRMDSRANVLTF. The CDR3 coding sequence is TGTGCCAGCAGACCCGGGGGGCGGATGGATTCTAGGGCCAACGTCCTGACTTTC.